A selection of T cell receptor beta chains follows, all from one sample in a study of memory CD4+ T cells and cytomegalovirus serostatus. Generated by immunoSEQ multiplex PCR, the TCRdb table keeps only in-frame clones and is missing some. The profile shows around 26,000 clones, around 75% of them singletons. The sample consisted of memory CD4+ T cells from blood. These receptors all stem from an adult in good health and CMV-seronegative. Each CDR3 is given with its conserved first and last residue. A D gene is named only where the DNA matches it firmly. A row's size may be missing; if present it is once, few, many or a size class.

V	J	D	size	DNA	CDR3
TRBV6-4	TRBJ2-7	NA	once	TGTGCCAGCAGCGTGGGGGGGCCCTACGAGCAGTACTTC	CASSVGGPYEQYF
TRBV5-1	TRBJ1-2	NA	NA	TGCGCCAGCAGCCTGGCGGAGACGAGTGGCTACACCTTC	CASSLAETSGYTF
TRBV2	TRBJ2-5	NA	NA	TGTGCCAGCAAGCGGAACCAAGAGACCCAGTACTTC	CASKRNQETQYF
TRBV30	TRBJ2-6	TRBD1	NA	TGTGCCTGGAGAGGACAGGGTACATACTCTGGGGCCAACGTCCTGACTTTC	CAWRGQGTYSGANVLTF
TRBV6-6	TRBJ1-1	NA	NA	TGTGCCAGCAGTTATGGCCAGTACACTGAAGCTTTCTTT	CASSYGQYTEAFF
TRBV6-5	TRBJ1-6	TRBD1	NA	TGTGCCAGCAGGGCACAGGGGGCAAGCGGTTCACCCCTCCACTTT	CASRAQGASGSPLHF
TRBV10-3	TRBJ2-7	TRBD2	NA	TGTGCCATCAGTGAGTCAATCGGGGGGGCCTACGAGCAGTACTTC	CAISESIGGAYEQYF
TRBV6-5	TRBJ2-7	TRBD2	NA	TGTGCCAGCAGTTACTTAGCGGGGGGGTACGAGCAGTACTTC	CASSYLAGGYEQYF
TRBV7-2	TRBJ1-3	NA	NA	TGTGCCAGCAGCTTAAATCCGGGACGGACCTCTAACACCATATATTTT	CASSLNPGRTSNTIYF
TRBV6-1	TRBJ1-4	TRBD1	NA	TGTGCCAGCACCTACGAACAGGGGCTAAATGAAAAACTGTTTTTT	CASTYEQGLNEKLFF
TRBV7-9	TRBJ1-2	TRBD1	NA	TGTGCCAGCAGCTCCCGCGGACAGGGCGATGGCTACACCTTC	CASSSRGQGDGYTF
TRBV19	TRBJ2-7	TRBD2	NA	TGTGCCAGTAGTACCCCGGGACTAGCGGGGTACGAGCAGTACTTC	CASSTPGLAGYEQYF
TRBV28	TRBJ2-5	TRBD2	few	TGTGCCAGCAGTTTACGAGTAGCGGGGGGAAACCAAGAGACCCAGTACTTC	CASSLRVAGGNQETQYF
TRBV5-1	TRBJ1-2	NA	NA	TGCGCCAGCAGCTCGGACAGAGGTTATGACGGTTATGGCTACACCTTC	CASSSDRGYDGYGYTF
TRBV30	TRBJ2-3	TRBD2	NA	TGTGCCTGGAGTAAAGGAGCGGGGGGCACAGATACGCAGTATTTT	CAWSKGAGGTDTQYF
TRBV6-1	TRBJ1-3	NA	NA	TGTGCCAGCAGTGAGGGGCAGCTGGCGTCAGGAAACACCATATATTTT	CASSEGQLASGNTIYF
TRBV11-2	TRBJ1-2	NA	NA	TGTGCCAGCAGCTTAGACCGGGTAACGGGCTATGGCTACACCTTC	CASSLDRVTGYGYTF
TRBV14	TRBJ2-5	TRBD2	NA	TGTGCCAGCAGGCCGCTAGCGGAGAAAGAGACCCAGTACTTC	CASRPLAEKETQYF
TRBV28	TRBJ2-7	NA	NA	TGTGCCAGCAGTTGGGGAGTCTACGAGCAGTACTTC	CASSWGVYEQYF
TRBV15	TRBJ1-2	TRBD1	NA	TGTGCCACCAGCAGTTGGGACAGGGGGCATTATGGCTACACCTTC	CATSSWDRGHYGYTF
TRBV9	TRBJ1-1	NA	few	TGTGCCAGCAGCGTATGGTCAGGGTCGGGGACTGAAGCTTTCTTT	CASSVWSGSGTEAFF
TRBV7-2	TRBJ2-1	TRBD2	NA	TGTGCCAGCAGTATAGCGGGGGCCGACTACAATGAGCAGTTCTTC	CASSIAGADYNEQFF
TRBV5-6	TRBJ1-2	TRBD1	NA	TGTGCCAGCAGCCCGGACAGGGGTCGGGGGGACTATGGCTACACCTTC	CASSPDRGRGDYGYTF
TRBV15	TRBJ1-2	NA	NA	TGTGCCACCAGCAGAGGTGACGGGACGGTCTATGGCTACACCTTC	CATSRGDGTVYGYTF
TRBV11-2	TRBJ1-1	TRBD1	NA	TGTGCCAGCAGCTACCAACTACTTCGGACAGGGGGCACTGAAGCTTTCTTT	CASSYQLLRTGGTEAFF
TRBV4-2	TRBJ2-5	TRBD2	NA	TGTGCCAGCAGCCGCCTCCTAGCGGGGGGCGGGGAGACCCAGTACTTC	CASSRLLAGGGETQYF
TRBV11-2	TRBJ1-2	TRBD1	few	TGTGCCAGCAGCCTTCTAACAGGGGATGGCTACACCTTC	CASSLLTGDGYTF
TRBV7-2	TRBJ1-6	NA	once	TGTGCCAGCAGCTTCGGGGGTTCACCCCTCCACTTT	CASSFGGSPLHF